The 26 T cell receptor beta chains given below trace back to one sample, sequenced in a study of T cell changes during pregnancy in multiple sclerosis. This table comes from immunoSEQ multiplex PCR, and its TCRdb copy is limited to in-frame clones, with some not included. The sample lists over 65,000 clones, approximately 90% occurring once. This material consisted of peripheral blood, taken in the first trimester of pregnancy. All receptors derive from a female donor with multiple sclerosis, enrolled in a pregnancy study.

The chain uses TRBV5-4 and TRBJ2-3; unclear D gene. CDR1 SGHNT and CDR2 YYREEE come from the germline V gene (reference sequence). V was clipped by 6 bases and J by 5 bases, with 13 bases between them. CDR3 length equals 13 residues. CDR3: CASTFARQDTQYF. CDR3 sequence (DNA): TGTGCCAGCACCTTTGCGCGCCAAGATACGCAGTATTTT.

In regard to this clone: Compared with germline, one end of the junction differs, possibly owing to a read error. V is TRBV7-3 and J is TRBJ1-2; TRBD1 is a possible D gene (5 bases). Germline-derived CDR1 and CDR2 are SGHTA and FQGTGA. The CDR3 is made up of 14 amino acids. Written as DNA, the CDR3 is TGCGCCAGCAGCCAAGAAGCAGGGTCCTATGGCTACACCTTC. Translation: CASSQEAGSYGYTF.

This chain uses TRBV5-1 with TRBJ2-7, with D possibly TRBD2 on 5 matching bases. V gave up 1 base and J gave up 6 bases, with 14 bases separating them. Per the germline V gene, CDR1 is SGHRS and CDR2 is YFSETQ. The CDR3 runs 14 residues. The CDR3 spells CASSLRDPRFEQYF. The DNA for the CDR3 is TGCGCCAGCAGCTTGCGGGATCCGCGGTTCGAGCAGTACTTC.

V is TRBV11-3 and J is TRBJ2-7; 9 bases align to TRBD1. CDR3 length: 15 residues. CDR1 and CDR2 from the germline V gene are SGHNT and YENEEA. The junction had 6 bases not matched to a gene; V was cut back by 5 bases and J by 1 base. CDR3 in amino acids: CASSQDRGLSYEQYF. DNA for the CDR3: TGTGCCAGCAGCCAGGACAGGGGCTTGTCCTACGAGCAGTACTTC.

This clone occurred a few times. V and J are TRBV27 and TRBJ1-1; a possible D gene is TRBD1 (6 bases). CDR1 and CDR2 from the germline V gene are MNHEY and SMNVEV (reference sequence). There are 12 residues in the CDR3. V dropped 7 bases and J dropped 2 bases, with 8 bases sitting between them. In DNA form, the CDR3 reads TGTGCCAGCACAGGGGCCAACACTGAAGCTTTCTTT. The encoded protein is CASTGANTEAFF.

The chain combines TRBV15 with TRBJ1-2, with D uncertain. Trimming removed 0 bases at V and 0 bases at J, with 14 bases between. Germline-derived CDR1 and CDR2 are LNHNV and YYDKDF (reference sequence). This CDR3 has 17 amino acids. The CDR3 bases are TGTGCCACCAGCAGAGACCGACAAGAGCTAACTAACTATGGCTACACCTTC. Translated: CATSRDRQELTNYGYTF.

The rearrangement links TRBV4-1 to TRBJ2-5; 7 bases line up with TRBD2. The germline V gene has CDR1 MGHRA and CDR2 YSYEKL. The CDR3 is 14 residues long. J was trimmed by 2 bases and V by 6 bases; bases with no gene match: 6. The CDR3 DNA reads TGCGCCAGCAGTCGACTAGCATTACAAGAGACCCAGTACTTC. Translated, it gives CASSRLALQETQYF.

The chain couples TRBV29-1 to TRBJ2-3, with 9 positions matching TRBD2. Germline-derived CDR1 and CDR2 are SQVTM and ANQGSEA. This CDR3 is built from 14 residues. V gave up 5 bases and J gave up 7 bases; unmatched junction bases: 10. This chain's CDR3 is CSVSASGMGYTQYF. The CDR3 DNA follows: TGCAGCGTTTCGGCTAGCGGGATGGGGTATACGCAGTATTTT.

CDR3 protein: CASSLPETTTNYGYTF. In DNA form, the CDR3 reads TGTGCCAGCAGCTTACCAGAAACAACGACTAACTATGGCTACACCTTC. The chain recombines TRBV7-2 with TRBJ1-2; D gene uncertain. V was trimmed by 2 bases and J by 0 bases, leaving 13 bases between them. There are 16 residues in the CDR3. Germline values: CDR1 SGHTA, CDR2 FQGNSA.

The chain carries TRBV27 and TRBJ2-7; maybe TRBD1 (6 bases). In germline, CDR1 is MNHEY, CDR2 SMNVEV (reference sequence). V lost 2 bases and J 3 bases, leaving 11 bases between the germline ends. The CDR3 has 14 amino acids. DNA for the CDR3: TGTGCCAGCAGTTTAGCAGGGGAAGGCTACGAGCAGTACTTC. This codes for CASSLAGEGYEQYF.

The rearrangement joins TRBV28 to TRBJ1-2; TRBD1 agrees at 7 bases. CDR1 MDHEN and CDR2 SYDVKM come from the germline V gene. V was clipped by 4 bases and J by 2 bases; unmatched bases: 7. This CDR3 has 15 amino acids. CDR3 bases: TGTGCCAGCAGTTCAAGGGGACAGAAAAACTATGGCTACACCTTC. Residues: CASSSRGQKNYGYTF.

This clone has more than one count but fewer than ten. The V gene is TRBV4-3, the J gene TRBJ2-6; TRBD1 is a possible D gene (6 bases). Per the germline V gene, CDR1 is LGHNA and CDR2 is YSLEER. The ends were cut back, 3 bases at V and 0 bases at J, with 12 bases in the middle. The CDR3 spans 17 residues. This chain's CDR3 is CASSQGETGSGANVLTF. The CDR3 DNA reads TGCGCCAGCAGCCAGGGGGAGACAGGCTCTGGGGCCAACGTCCTGACTTTC.

The chain carries TRBV28 and TRBJ1-6, with D uncertain. The CDR3 sequence is 13 residues long. V was pared by 5 bases and J by 5 bases, with 7 bases between. Germline-derived CDR1 and CDR2 are MDHEN and SYDVKM. CDR3 in amino acids: CASSPSHNSPLHF. CDR3 DNA: TGTGCCAGCAGTCCTTCCCATAATTCACCCCTCCACTTT.

The chain recombines TRBV7-3 with TRBJ2-1; 10 positions match TRBD1. Germline assignment: CDR1 SGHTA and CDR2 FQGTGA. J was trimmed by 7 bases and V by 5 bases; bases with no gene match: 11. CDR3 length: 16 residues. The CDR3 DNA sequence: TGTGCCAGCAGCACGGCCGGGACAGGGGCGTTGAATGAGCAGTTCTTC. This gives the protein CASSTAGTGALNEQFF.

The chain recombines TRBV27 with TRBJ2-3, with 9 bases fitting TRBD2. The CDR3 covers 17 residues. The germline CDR1 and CDR2 sequences are MNHEY and SMNVEV (reference sequence). V lost 6 bases to trimming and J lost 3 bases; unmatched junction nucleotides: 13. Written as DNA, the CDR3 is TGTGCCAGCAGACGAAAACCGGATAGCGGGAGTACAGATACGCAGTATTTT. Translated, it gives CASRRKPDSGSTDTQYF.

V usage is TRBV28 and J usage is TRBJ2-2; the D gene is possibly TRBD2 (5 bases). The V gene's germline CDR1 is MDHEN and CDR2 SYDVKM. This CDR3 is 14 amino acids long. Trimming took off 11 bases at V and 4 bases at J, with 17 bases between the two ends. The CDR3 protein is CAAWTVGLTGELFF. Written as DNA, the CDR3 is TGTGCCGCTTGGACTGTCGGTCTCACCGGGGAGCTGTTTTTT.

This chain connects TRBV19 to TRBJ1-1; TRBD1 matches 7 bases. The CDR3 consists of 12 residues. CDR1 and CDR2 (germline): LNHDA, SQIVND (reference sequence). With 6 bases clipped from V and 8 bases from J, the junction kept 6 bases outside the gene matches. The CDR3 loop is CASSRGKGEAFF. For the CDR3, the DNA is TGTGCCAGTAGCAGGGGGAAAGGGGAAGCTTTCTTT.

J is TRBJ2-3 and V is TRBV7-9; no clear D. This CDR3 is built from 12 residues. Germline V CDR1 and CDR2: SEHNR, FQNEAQ (reference sequence). Trimming stripped 5 bases from V and 8 bases from J, with 11 bases between. Written as DNA, the CDR3 is TGTGCCAGCAGCAGCTCTAGTATTACGCAGTATTTT. Translating it yields CASSSSSITQYF.

The genes are TRBV7-2 and TRBJ1-5; TRBD1 might be the D (5 bases). The V gene lost 5 bases and the J gene lost 2 bases, with 19 bases spanning the gap. In germline, CDR1 is SGHTA, CDR2 FQGNSA. CDR3 length: 17 residues. CDR3: CASSRAGGGAGNQPQHF. The CDR3 nucleotides read TGTGCCAGCAGCCGGGCAGGCGGTGGGGCTGGCAATCAGCCCCAGCATTTT.

The rearrangement joins TRBV7-8 to TRBJ2-7; 11 bases are a match to TRBD1. V trimming: 6 bases; J trimming: 6 bases; junction bases outside the gene matches: 10. Germline V lookup: CDR1 SGHVS, CDR2 FQNEAQ. The CDR3 length is 15 residues. This chain's CDR3 is CASSPTGTGGIEQYF. CDR3 sequence (DNA): TGTGCCAGCAGTCCAACCGGGACAGGGGGTATCGAGCAGTACTTC.

The chain is built from TRBV11-3 and TRBJ2-7; D possibly corresponds to TRBD1 (6 bases). CDR3 length: 15 amino acids. Per the germline V gene, CDR1 is SGHNT and CDR2 is YENEEA. Trimming pared 2 bases from V and 3 bases from J, leaving 14 bases between. Here the CDR3 DNA reads TGTGCCAGCAGCTTACTTTGGGCAGGGGACTACGAGCAGTACTTC. Its protein is CASSLLWAGDYEQYF.

V is TRBV9 and J is TRBJ1-2, with no clear D. The CDR3 extends over 15 amino acids. V was clipped by 0 bases and J by 5 bases, with 14 bases between them. Per the germline V gene, CDR1 is SGDLS and CDR2 is YYNGEE. CDR3 DNA sequence: TGTGCCAGCAGCGTAGCCCCGGGAGATTTATATGGCTACACCTTC. This encodes CASSVAPGDLYGYTF.

The rearrangement links TRBV4-1 to TRBJ2-2; D possibly corresponds to TRBD2 (6 bases). The CDR3 is made up of 18 amino acids. Trimming stripped 4 bases from V and 1 base from J, with 19 bases between. The germline CDR1 and CDR2 sequences are MGHRA and YSYEKL. CDR3 amino acids: CASSPRDPSSLNTGELFF. The CDR3 region has the DNA TGCGCCAGCAGCCCGCGGGACCCATCTTCCTTGAACACCGGGGAGCTGTTTTTT.

The genes are TRBV30 and TRBJ1-3; 8 nucleotides agree with TRBD1. The junction had 4 bases not matched to a gene; V was cut back by 0 bases and J by 0 bases. This CDR3 has 16 amino acids. CDR1 GTSNPN and CDR2 SVGIG come from the germline V gene (reference sequence). This CDR3 is CAWSVRQGPSGNTIYF. In nucleotides, the CDR3 is TGTGCCTGGAGTGTAAGACAGGGGCCCTCTGGAAACACCATATATTTT.

The CDR3 here is CAIASGGGQETQYF. Here the CDR3 DNA reads TGTGCCATCGCTAGCGGGGGGGGCCAAGAGACCCAGTACTTC. The chain links TRBV10-3 to TRBJ2-5; the match to TRBD2 covers 12 bases. Germline loops: CDR1 ENHRY, CDR2 SYGVKD. The CDR3 runs to 14 residues. With V trimmed by 8 bases and J by 1 base, 2 bases remained unmatched.

This sequence joins TRBV7-2 and TRBJ2-4; D is perhaps TRBD1 (5 bases). V was cut by 2 bases and J by 2 bases, with 16 bases left in between. Germline V lookup: CDR1 SGHTA, CDR2 FQGNSA. The CDR3 is 17 amino acids. CDR3 in DNA: TGTGCCAGCAGCTTACAGCTTAGTAGGGGAACCAAAAACATTCAGTACTTC. Translation gives CASSLQLSRGTKNIQYF.